Reported below is one T cell receptor beta chain. This sample is drawn from a study of T cell responses to AZD1222 COVID-19 vaccine. Germline assignment: CDR1 MNHEY and CDR2 SMNVEV (reference sequence). Unmatched junction bases numbered 14, after V lost 7 bases and J lost 0 bases. This CDR3 spans 18 amino acids. Sequencing was performed with immunoSEQ multiplex PCR; in TCRdb, only in-frame clones are kept and a portion is missing. The sample lists approximately 84,000 clones, 80% to 90% occurring once. Pooling of second doses given at about 4 or about 12 weeks was done. The chain recombines TRBV27 with TRBJ2-4; 8 positions match TRBD2. The input for sequencing was peripheral blood, taken 28 days after the second AZD1222 dose. The receptor was derived from an adult who received the AZD1222 COVID-19 vaccine. The DNA of the CDR3 is TGTGCCAGCACTACCGGGACTAGTGGGGATGTAGCCAAAAACATTCAGTACTTC. This encodes CASTTGTSGDVAKNIQYF.